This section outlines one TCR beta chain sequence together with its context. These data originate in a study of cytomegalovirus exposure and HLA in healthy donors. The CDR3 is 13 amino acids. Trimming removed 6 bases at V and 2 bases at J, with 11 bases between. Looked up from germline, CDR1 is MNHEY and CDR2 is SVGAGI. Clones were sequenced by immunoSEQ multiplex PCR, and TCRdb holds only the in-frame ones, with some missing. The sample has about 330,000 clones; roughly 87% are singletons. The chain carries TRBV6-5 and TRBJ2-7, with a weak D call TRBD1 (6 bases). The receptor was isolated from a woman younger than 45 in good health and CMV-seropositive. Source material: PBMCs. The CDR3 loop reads CASRPRTAYEQYF. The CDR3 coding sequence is TGTGCCAGCAGGCCCCGGACAGCCTACGAGCAGTACTTC.